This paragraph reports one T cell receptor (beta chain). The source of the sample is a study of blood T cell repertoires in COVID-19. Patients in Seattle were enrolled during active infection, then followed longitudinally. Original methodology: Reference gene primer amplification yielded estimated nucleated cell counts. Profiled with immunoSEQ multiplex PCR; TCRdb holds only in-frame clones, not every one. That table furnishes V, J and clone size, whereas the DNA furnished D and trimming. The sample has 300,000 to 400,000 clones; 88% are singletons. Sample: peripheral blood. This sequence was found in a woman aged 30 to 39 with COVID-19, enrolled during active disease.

DNA of the CDR3: TGCGCCAGCAGCTTGGGCCCCTTCGGGGGGAACACTGAAGCTTTCTTT. Translated: CASSLGPFGGNTEAFF. This chain links TRBV5-1 with TRBJ1-1; D possibly corresponds to TRBD1 (5 bases). V shed 0 bases and J shed 1 base, with 13 bases lying between them. CDR3 length: 16 residues. CDR1 is SGHRS, CDR2 YFSETQ, per germline.